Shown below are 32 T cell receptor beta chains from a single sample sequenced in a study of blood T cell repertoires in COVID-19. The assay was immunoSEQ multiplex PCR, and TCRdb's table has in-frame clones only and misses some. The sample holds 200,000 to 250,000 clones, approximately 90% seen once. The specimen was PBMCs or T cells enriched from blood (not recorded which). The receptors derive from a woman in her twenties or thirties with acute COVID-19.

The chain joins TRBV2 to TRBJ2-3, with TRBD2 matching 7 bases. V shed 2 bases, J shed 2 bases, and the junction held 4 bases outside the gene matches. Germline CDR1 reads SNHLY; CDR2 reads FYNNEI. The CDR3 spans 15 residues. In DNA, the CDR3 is TGTGCCAGCAGTGAATGGGGGGGGGACACAGATACGCAGTATTTT. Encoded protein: CASSEWGGDTDTQYF.

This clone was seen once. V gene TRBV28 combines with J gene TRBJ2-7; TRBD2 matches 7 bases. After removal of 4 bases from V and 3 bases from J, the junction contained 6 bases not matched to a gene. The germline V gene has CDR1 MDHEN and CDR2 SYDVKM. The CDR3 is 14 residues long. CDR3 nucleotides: TGTGCCAGCAGTTCGGTCAAGCGGGGCTACGAGCAGTACTTC. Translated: CASSSVKRGYEQYF.

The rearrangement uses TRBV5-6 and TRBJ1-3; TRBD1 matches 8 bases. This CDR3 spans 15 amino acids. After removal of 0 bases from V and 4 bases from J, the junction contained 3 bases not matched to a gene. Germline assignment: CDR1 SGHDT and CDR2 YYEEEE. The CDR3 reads CASSLGQGTGNTIYF. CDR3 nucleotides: TGTGCCAGCAGCTTGGGACAGGGGACAGGAAACACCATATATTTT. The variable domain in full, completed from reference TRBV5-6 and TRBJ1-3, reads DAGVTQSPTHLIKTRGQQVTLRCSPKSGHDTVSWYQQALGQGPQFIFQYYEEEERQRGNFPDRFSGHQFPNYSSELNVNALLLGDSALYLCASSLGQGTGNTIYFGEGSWLTVV.

CDR3 loop: CASSLRGQGGNQPQHF. CDR3 nucleotides: TGTGCCAGCAGTTTGAGGGGGCAGGGAGGCAATCAGCCCCAGCATTTT. V usage is TRBV27 and J usage is TRBJ1-5, with 7 bases identical to TRBD1. CDR1 is MNHEY, CDR2 SMNVEV, per germline (reference sequence). Germline trimming cut 3 bases from V and 2 bases from J; bases unmatched to any gene: 7. This CDR3 comprises 16 residues.

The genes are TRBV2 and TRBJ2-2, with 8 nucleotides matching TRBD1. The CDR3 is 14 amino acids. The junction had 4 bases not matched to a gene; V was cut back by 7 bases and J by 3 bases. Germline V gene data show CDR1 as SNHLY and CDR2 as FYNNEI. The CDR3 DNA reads TGTGCCAGCACTACGGACAGGGACACCGGGGAGCTGTTTTTT. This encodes CASTTDRDTGELFF.

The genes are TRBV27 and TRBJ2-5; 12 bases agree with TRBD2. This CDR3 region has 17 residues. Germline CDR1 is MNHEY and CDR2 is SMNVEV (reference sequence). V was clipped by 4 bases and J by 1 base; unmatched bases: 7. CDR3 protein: CASSYMTSGSTQETQYF. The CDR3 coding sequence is TGTGCCAGCAGTTATATGACTAGCGGGAGCACCCAAGAGACCCAGTACTTC.

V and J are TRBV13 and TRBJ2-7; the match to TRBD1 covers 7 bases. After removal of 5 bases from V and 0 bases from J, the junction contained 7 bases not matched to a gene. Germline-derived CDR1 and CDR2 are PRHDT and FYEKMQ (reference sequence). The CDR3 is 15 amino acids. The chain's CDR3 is CASSPRRTGSYEQYF. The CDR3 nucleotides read TGTGCCAGCAGCCCCCGCCGGACAGGCTCCTACGAGCAGTACTTC.

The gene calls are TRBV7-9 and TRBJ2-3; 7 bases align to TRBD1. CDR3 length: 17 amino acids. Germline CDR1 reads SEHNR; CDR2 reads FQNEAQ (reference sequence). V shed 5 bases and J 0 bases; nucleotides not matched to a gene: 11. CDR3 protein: CASSPKTGSFSTDTQYF. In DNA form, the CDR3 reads TGTGCCAGCAGCCCGAAGACAGGGTCTTTTAGCACAGATACGCAGTATTTT. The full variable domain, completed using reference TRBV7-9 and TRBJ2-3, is DTGVSQNPRHKITKRGQNVTFRCDPISEHNRLYWYRQTLGQGPEFLTYFQNEAQLEKSRLLSDRFSAERPKGSFSTLEIQRTEQGDSAMYLCASSPKTGSFSTDTQYFGPGTRLTVL.

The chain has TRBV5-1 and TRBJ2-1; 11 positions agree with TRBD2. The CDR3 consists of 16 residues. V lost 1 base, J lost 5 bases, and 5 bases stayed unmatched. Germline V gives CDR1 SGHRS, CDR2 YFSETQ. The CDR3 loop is CASSLITSGSNNEQFF. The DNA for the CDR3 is TGCGCCAGCAGCTTGATAACTAGCGGGAGTAACAATGAGCAGTTCTTC. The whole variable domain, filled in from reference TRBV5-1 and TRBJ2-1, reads KAGVTQTPRYLIKTRGQQVTLSCSPISGHRSVSWYQQTPGQGLQFLFEYFSETQRNKGNFPGRFSGRQFSNSRSEMNVSTLELGDSALYLCASSLITSGSNNEQFFGPGTRLTVL.

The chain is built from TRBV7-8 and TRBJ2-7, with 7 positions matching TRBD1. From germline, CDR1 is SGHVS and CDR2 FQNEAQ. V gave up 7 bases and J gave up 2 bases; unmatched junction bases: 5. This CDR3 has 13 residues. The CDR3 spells CASNEGQTYEQYF. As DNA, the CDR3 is TGTGCCAGCAACGAGGGACAGACCTACGAGCAGTACTTC. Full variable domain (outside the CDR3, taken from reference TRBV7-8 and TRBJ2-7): GAGVSQSPRYKVAKRGQDVALRCDPISGHVSLFWYQQALGQGPEFLTYFQNEAQLDKSGLPSDRFFAERPEGSVSTLKIQRTQQEDSAVYLCASNEGQTYEQYFGPGTRLTVT.

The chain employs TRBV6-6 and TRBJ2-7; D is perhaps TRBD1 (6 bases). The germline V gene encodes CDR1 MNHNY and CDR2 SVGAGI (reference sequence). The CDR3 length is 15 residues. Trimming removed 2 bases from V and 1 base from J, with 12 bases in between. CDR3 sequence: CASSYHVGTSYEQYF. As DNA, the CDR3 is TGTGCCAGCAGTTACCACGTAGGGACATCCTACGAGCAGTACTTC.

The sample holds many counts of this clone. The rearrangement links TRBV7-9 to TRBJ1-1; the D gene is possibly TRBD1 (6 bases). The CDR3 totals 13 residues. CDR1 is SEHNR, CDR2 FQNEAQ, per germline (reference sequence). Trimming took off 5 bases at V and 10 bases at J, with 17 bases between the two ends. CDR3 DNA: TGTGCCAGCAGCCGGGACACCCCAGCAGGAGCTTTCTTT. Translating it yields CASSRDTPAGAFF.

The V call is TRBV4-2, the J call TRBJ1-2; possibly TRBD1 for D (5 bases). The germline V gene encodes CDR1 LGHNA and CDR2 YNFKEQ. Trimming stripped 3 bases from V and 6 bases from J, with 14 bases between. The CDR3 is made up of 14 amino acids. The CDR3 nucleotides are TGTGCCAGCAGCCAGAATCCGGCGGGGGATGGCTACACCTTC. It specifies CASSQNPAGDGYTF.

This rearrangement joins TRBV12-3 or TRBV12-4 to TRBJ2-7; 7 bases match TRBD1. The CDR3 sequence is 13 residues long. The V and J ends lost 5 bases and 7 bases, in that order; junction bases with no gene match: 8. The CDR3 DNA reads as TGTGCCAGCAGTGACAGGGATCCCTGGGAGCAGTACTTC. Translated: CASSDRDPWEQYF.

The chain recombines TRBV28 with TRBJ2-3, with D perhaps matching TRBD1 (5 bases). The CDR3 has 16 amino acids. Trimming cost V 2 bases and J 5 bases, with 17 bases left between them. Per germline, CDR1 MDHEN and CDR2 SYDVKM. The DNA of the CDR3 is TGTGCCAGCAGTTTAACAAGCGCAGGGTTCGTAGATACGCAGTATTTT. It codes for CASSLTSAGFVDTQYF.

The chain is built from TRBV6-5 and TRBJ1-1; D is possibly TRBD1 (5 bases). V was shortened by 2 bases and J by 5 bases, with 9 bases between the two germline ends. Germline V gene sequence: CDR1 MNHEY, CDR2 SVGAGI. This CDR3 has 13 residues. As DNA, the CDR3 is TGTGCCAGCAGTTACCAGGGAGGAACTGAAGCTTTCTTT. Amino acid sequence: CASSYQGGTEAFF.

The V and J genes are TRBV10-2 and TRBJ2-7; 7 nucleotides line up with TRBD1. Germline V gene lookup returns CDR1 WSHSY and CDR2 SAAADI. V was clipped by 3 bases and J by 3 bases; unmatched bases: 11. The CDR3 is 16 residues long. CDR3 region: CASSELGTAVVYEQYF. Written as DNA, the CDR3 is TGCGCCAGCAGTGAACTAGGGACAGCCGTAGTCTACGAGCAGTACTTC.

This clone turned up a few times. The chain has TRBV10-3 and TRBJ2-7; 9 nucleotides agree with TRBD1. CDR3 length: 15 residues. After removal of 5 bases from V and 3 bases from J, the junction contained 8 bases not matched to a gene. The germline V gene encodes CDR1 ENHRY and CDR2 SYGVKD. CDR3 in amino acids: CAISWGGTGSYEQYF. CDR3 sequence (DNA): TGTGCCATCAGTTGGGGTGGGACAGGGAGCTACGAGCAGTACTTC.

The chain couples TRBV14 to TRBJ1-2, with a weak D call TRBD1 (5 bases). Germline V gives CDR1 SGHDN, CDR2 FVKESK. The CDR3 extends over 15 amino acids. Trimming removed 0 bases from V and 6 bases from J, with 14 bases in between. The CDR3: CASSQDHFVGDGYTF. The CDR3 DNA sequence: TGTGCCAGCAGCCAAGATCATTTTGTAGGGGATGGCTACACCTTC.

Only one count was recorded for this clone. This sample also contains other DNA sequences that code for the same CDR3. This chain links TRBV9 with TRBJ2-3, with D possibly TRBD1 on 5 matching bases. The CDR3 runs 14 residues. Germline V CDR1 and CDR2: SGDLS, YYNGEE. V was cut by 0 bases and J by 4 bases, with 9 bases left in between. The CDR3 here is CASSVGGAADTQYF. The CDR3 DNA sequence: TGTGCCAGCAGCGTAGGTGGGGCAGCAGATACGCAGTATTTT. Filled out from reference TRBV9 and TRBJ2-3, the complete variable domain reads DSGVTQTPKHLITATGQRVTLRCSPRSGDLSVYWYQQSLDQGLQFLIQYYNGEERAKGNILERFSAQQFPDLHSELNLSSLELGDSALYFCASSVGGAADTQYFGPGTRLTVL.

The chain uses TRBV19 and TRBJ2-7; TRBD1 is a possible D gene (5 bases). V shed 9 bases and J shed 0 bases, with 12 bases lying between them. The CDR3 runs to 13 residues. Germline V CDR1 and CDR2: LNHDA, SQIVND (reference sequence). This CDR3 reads CASRQGTSYEQYF. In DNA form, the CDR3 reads TGTGCCAGCCGGCAGGGAACCTCCTACGAGCAGTACTTC. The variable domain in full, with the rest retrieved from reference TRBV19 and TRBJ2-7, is DGGITQSPKYLFRKEGQNVTLSCEQNLNHDAMYWYRQDPGQGLRLIYYSQIVNDFQKGDIAEGYSVSREKKESFPLTVTSAQKNPTAFYLCASRQGTSYEQYFGPGTRLTVT.

CDR3: CASTDSGVSYEQYF. In DNA, the CDR3 is TGTGCCAGCACCGACTCGGGGGTTAGCTACGAGCAGTACTTC. The genes are TRBV2 and TRBJ2-7, with D maybe TRBD2 (6 bases). This CDR3 comprises 14 residues. V was shortened by 7 bases and J by 3 bases, with 16 bases between the two germline ends. Germline V lookup: CDR1 SNHLY, CDR2 FYNNEI.

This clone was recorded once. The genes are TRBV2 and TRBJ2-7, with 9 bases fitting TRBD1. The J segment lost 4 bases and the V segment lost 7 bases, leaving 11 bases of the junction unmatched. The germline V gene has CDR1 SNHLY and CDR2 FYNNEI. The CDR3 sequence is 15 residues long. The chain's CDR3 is CASTPLGTGLYEQYF. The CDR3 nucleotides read TGTGCCAGCACCCCTTTGGGGACAGGGTTATACGAGCAGTACTTC.

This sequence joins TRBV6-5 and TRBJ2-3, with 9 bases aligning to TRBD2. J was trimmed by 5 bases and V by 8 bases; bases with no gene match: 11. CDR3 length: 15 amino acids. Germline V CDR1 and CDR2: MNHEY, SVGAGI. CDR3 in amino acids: CASRLAGGLVDTQYF. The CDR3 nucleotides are TGTGCCAGCCGACTGGCGGGGGGGCTGGTAGATACGCAGTATTTT.

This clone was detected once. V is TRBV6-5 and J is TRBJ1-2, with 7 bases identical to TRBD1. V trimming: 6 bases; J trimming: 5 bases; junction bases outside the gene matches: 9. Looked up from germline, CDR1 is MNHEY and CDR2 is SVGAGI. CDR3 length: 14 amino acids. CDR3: CASRTQGPRYGYTF. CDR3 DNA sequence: TGTGCCAGCAGAACACAGGGGCCTCGGTATGGCTACACCTTC.

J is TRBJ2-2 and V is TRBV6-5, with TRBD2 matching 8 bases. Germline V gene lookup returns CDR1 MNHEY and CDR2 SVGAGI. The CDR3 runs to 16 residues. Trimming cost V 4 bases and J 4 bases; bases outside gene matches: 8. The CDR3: CASSSLGGAGTGELFF. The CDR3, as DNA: TGTGCCAGCAGTTCCCTCGGGGGGGCGGGCACCGGGGAGCTGTTTTTT.

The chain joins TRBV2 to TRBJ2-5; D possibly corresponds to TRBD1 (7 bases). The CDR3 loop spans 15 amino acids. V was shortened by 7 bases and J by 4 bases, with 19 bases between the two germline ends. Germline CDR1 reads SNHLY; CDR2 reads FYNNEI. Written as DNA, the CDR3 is TGTGCCAGCACCTCTCCAGGGGGGAGGAGAGAGACCCAGTACTTC. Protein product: CASTSPGGRRETQYF.

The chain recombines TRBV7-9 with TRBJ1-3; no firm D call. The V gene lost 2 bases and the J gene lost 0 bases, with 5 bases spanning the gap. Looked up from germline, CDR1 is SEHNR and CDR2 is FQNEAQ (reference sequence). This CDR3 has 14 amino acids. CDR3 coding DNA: TGTGCCAGCAGCTTACCGGTCTCTGGAAACACCATATATTTT. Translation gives CASSLPVSGNTIYF.

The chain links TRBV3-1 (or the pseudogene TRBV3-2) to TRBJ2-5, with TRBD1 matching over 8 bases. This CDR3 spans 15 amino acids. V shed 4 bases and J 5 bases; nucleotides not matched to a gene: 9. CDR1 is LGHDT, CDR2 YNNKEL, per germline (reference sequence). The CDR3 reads CASSPAGRTGETQYF. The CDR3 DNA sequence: TGTGCCAGCAGCCCCGCAGGGAGGACAGGGGAGACCCAGTACTTC.

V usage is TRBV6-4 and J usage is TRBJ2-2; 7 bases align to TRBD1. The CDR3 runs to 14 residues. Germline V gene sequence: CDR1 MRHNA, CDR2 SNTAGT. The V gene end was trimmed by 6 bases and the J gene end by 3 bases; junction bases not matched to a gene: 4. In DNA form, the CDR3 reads TGTGCCAGCAGGCCGACAGGGTACACCGGGGAGCTGTTTTTT. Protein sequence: CASRPTGYTGELFF.

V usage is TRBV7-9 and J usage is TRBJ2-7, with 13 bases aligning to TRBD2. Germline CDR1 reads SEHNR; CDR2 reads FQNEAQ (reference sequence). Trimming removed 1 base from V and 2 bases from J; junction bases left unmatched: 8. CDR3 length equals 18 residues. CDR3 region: CASSLGQLAGGHPYEQYF. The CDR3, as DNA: TGTGCCAGCAGCTTAGGACAACTAGCGGGAGGGCACCCCTACGAGCAGTACTTC.

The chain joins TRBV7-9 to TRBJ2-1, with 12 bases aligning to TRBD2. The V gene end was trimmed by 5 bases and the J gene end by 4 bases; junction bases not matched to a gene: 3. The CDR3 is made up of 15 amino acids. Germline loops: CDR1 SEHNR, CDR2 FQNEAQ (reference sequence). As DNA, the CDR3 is TGTGCCAGCAGCGCAACTAGCGGGGGGTACAATGAGCAGTTCTTC. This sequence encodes CASSATSGGYNEQFF.